What follows is one T cell receptor (beta chain) and its context. This sample was included in a study of blood T cell repertoires in COVID-19. Study background: Spain, Italy and the United States supplied samples that represented acute and convalescent COVID-19. Sources were T cells, B-cell-depleted T cells, or PBMCs; the material itself was cDNA or gDNA.

CDR3 size: 17 residues. From germline, CDR1 is SGHVS and CDR2 FNYEAQ. V dropped 5 bases and J dropped 4; count of bases not matched to a gene: 9. Original analysis: The assay estimated nucleated cells by amplifying reference gene primers. The assay was immunoSEQ multiplex PCR, and TCRdb's table has in-frame clones only and misses some. V and J calls and clone size are given by that table; D and trimming were obtained from the DNA. The repertoire consists of under 500,000 clones, with 85% to 90% occurring once and the leading ten covering 4.3%. The material sequenced was peripheral blood. The chain uses TRBV7-6 and TRBJ1-6; 9 nucleotides line up with TRBD1. The TCR sequence derives from a woman aged 25-40 years with acute or convalescent COVID-19. CDR3 sequence: CASSLRDRALYNSPLHF. For the CDR3, the DNA is TGTGCCAGCAGCCTCCGGGACAGGGCTCTTTATAATTCACCCCTCCACTTT. The full variable domain, with the rest looked up from reference TRBV7-6 and TRBJ1-6, is GAGVSQSPRYKVTKRGQDVALRCDPISGHVSLYWYRQALGQGPEFLTYFNYEAQQDKSGLPNDRFSAERPEGSISTLTIQRTEQRDSAMYRCASSLRDRALYNSPLHFGNGTRLTVT.